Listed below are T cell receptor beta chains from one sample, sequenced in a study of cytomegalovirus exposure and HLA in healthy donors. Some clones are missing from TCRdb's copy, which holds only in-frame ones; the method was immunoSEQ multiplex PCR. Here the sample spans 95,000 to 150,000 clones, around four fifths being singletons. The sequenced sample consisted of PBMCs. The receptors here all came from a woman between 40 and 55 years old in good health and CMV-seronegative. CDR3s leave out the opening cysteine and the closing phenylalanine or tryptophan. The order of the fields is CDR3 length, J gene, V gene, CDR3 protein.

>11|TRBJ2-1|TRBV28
ASSSMQGYEQF
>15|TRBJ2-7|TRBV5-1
ASRSIYRGKGSYEQY
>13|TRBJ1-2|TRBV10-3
AISDLLTGSYGYT
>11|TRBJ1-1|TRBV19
ASSIFGNTEAF
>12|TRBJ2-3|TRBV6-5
ASSYQGLTDTQY
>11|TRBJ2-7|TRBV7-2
ASSQESRREQY
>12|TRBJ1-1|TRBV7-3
ASSPGQGRTEAF
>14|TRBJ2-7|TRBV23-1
ASSQSMGHPRGEQY
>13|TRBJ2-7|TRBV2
ASSEERLGLYEQY
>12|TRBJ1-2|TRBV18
ASSPDRTYGYST
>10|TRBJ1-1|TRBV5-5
ASSLQGQKAF
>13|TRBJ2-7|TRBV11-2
ASTPRGQISYEQY
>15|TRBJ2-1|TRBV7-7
ASSPTLGQPRGNEQF
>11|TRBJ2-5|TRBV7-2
ASSLGPGETQY
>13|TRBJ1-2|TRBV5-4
ASSPGQGVNYGYT
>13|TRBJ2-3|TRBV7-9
ASSRTSGDTDTQY
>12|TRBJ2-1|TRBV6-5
ASSRLALHNEQF
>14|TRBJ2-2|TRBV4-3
ASSQADSLWTGELF
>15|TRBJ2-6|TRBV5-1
ASSLAAGGLGANVLT
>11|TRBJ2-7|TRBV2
ASRPVGVGEQY
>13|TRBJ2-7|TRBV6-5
ASSLTGDLRGEQY
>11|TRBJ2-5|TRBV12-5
ASGLMASGTQY
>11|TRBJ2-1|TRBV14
ASSSSSYNEQF
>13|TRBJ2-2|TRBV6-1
ASGRTSGYTGELF
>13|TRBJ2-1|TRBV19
ASSLPGGPYNEQF
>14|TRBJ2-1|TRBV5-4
ASSFPSGANYNEQF
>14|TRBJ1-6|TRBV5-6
ASSLVSVSYNSPLH
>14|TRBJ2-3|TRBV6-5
ASSYHRGMGTDTQY
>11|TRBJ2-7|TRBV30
AWSPGQTYEQY
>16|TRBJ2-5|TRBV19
ASSMGWVRDGGQETQY
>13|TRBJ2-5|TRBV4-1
ASSWGRGGVETQY
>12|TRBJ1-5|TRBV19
ASSGSAGGQPQH
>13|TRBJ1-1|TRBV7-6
ASSKHRGENTEAF
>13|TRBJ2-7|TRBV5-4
ASSLGLHSSYEQY
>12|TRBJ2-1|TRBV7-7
ASSLDGGINEQF
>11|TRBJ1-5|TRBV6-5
ASSYPDPGSQH
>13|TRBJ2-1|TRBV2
ASRASTSGVAGQF
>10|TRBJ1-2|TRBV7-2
ASSLVDYGYT
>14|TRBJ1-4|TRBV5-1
ASSPGTAATNEKLF
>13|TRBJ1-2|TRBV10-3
AISPSRDLVGGYT
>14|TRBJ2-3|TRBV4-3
ASSQDRSAGRDTQY
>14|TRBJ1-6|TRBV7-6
ASSLEARTDNSPLH
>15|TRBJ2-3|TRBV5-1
ASSKGLAGGRTDTQY
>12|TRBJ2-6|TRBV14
ASSQASGANGLT
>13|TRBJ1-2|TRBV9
ASSVAGGAGYGYT
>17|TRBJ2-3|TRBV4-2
ASSQEASGSPGSTDTQY
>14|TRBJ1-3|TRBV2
ASSLGARGSGNTIY
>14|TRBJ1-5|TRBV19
ASSTAVLRFKSVQH
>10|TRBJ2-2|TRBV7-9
ASSPNTGELF